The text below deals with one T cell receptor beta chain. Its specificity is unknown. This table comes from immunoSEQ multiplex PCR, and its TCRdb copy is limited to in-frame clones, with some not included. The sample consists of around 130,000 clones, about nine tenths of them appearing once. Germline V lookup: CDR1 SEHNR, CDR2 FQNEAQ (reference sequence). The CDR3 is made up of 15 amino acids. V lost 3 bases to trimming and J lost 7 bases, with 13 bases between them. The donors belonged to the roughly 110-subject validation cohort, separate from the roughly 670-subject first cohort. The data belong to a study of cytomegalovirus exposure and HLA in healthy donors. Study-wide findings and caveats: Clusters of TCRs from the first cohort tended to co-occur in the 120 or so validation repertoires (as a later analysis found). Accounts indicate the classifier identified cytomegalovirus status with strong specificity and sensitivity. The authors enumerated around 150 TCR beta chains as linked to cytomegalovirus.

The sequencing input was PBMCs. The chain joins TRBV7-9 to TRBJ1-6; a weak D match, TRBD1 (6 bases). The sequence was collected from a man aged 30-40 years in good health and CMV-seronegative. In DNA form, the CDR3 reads TGTGCCAGCAGCTTGGGGGTGGACAGAAATTCACCCCTCCACTTT. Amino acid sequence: CASSLGVDRNSPLHF.